This T cell receptor beta chain was identified during a study of technical replicates of blood from a handful of donors. Measured with immunoSEQ multiplex PCR; TCRdb has only the in-frame clones, and not every one. The table has fewer than 85,000 clones, roughly 94% seen once. The CDR3 is made up of 19 amino acids. Germline lookup yields CDR1 SGHNT and CDR2 YENEEA. The V segment lost 4 bases and the J segment 7 bases; nucleotides outside the gene matches: 18. The gene calls are TRBV11-3 and TRBJ2-1; 11 bases align to TRBD2. Sequences were obtained from T cells isolated from PBMCs. This receptor was identified in a human donor in good health. The CDR3 DNA sequence: TGTGCCAGCAGCTCCGGGACCTCTGGACCGGGACTAGCGGCGAATGAGCAGTTCTTC. Amino acids: CASSSGTSGPGLAANEQFF.